The T cell receptor beta chain described here comes from a study of radiotherapy plus CTLA-4 blockade in lung cancer. General study findings and limits: Reports identified early blood T cell clone dynamics, with interferon-beta, as the best response predictor. Clones of tumor-derived TCRs expanded in blood after radiotherapy plus ipilimumab.

It was focal radiation plus CTLA-4 blockade with ipilimumab that patients with chemo-refractory metastatic non-small-cell lung cancer received. This clone appeared a few times. The antigen is unknown. Clones were sequenced by immunoSEQ multiplex PCR, and TCRdb holds only the in-frame ones, with some missing. The sample consists of about 81,000 clones, 72% of them appearing once. This CDR3 contains 16 residues. Germline trimming cut 0 bases from V and 0 bases from J; bases unmatched to any gene: 4. Germline CDR1 is WNHNN and CDR2 is SYGVQD (reference sequence). The clonotype was recovered from a human donor with non-small cell lung cancer that progressed on radiotherapy plus ipilimumab. The input for sequencing was peripheral blood, taken from a patient treated with radiotherapy plus ipilimumab. The J gene is TRBJ1-2, the V gene TRBV10-1, with 7 positions matching TRBD1. CDR3 loop: CASSESGTAANYGYTF. The CDR3 region has the DNA TGCGCCAGCAGTGAGTCCGGGACAGCCGCTAACTATGGCTACACCTTC.